The present entry profiles one T cell receptor beta chain with its context. The ends were cut back, 1 base at V and 6 bases at J, with 18 bases in the middle. The CDR3 is 16 residues long. Alpha and beta chains were covered, as first-strand cDNA relied on TRAV- and TRBV-specific primers. TCRs were put through 20 to 25 PCR cycles of amplification with Phusion. A constant-region primer and the V-primer adapter served as the primer pair. TCRdb re-derived calls from the reads in MiXCR, one entry per CDR3 protein. The sample holds over 7,000 distinct CDR3 sequences, roughly 62% seen once. All of the donors were given nivolumab, ipilimumab, aspirin, low-dose cyclophosphamide and low-dose radiotherapy as part of RACIN, a single-arm trial. Eligibility criteria specified advanced solid malignancies devoid of tumor-infiltrating lymphocytes. The data were obtained in a study of low-dose radiotherapy and immunotherapy resistance in tumors. Study-level background: Dosing for Cohort 2 consisted of 1 Gy per fraction every two weeks, reaching a total of 13 Gy over 26 weeks.

The chain has TRBV12-3 or TRBV12-4 and TRBJ1-2; the D gene is possibly TRBD1 (6 bases). The clonotype was recovered from a human donor with advanced metastatic prostate, ovarian, gallbladder or colorectal cancer (not recorded which). This table probably holds off-target reads from a library built for another chain. The CDR3 bases are TGTGCCAGCAGTTTAGATCTAGGGGGGGCGAGTGATGGCTACACCTTC. Its translation: CASSLDLGGASDGYTF.